These 31 T cell receptor beta chains share one sample of origin, sequenced in a study of CD8+CD57+ T cells in acquired aplastic anemia (dated by TCRdb to between 2017 and 2018). Instrument used: Illumina HiSeq 2000. Genomic DNA served as template for TCR beta VDJ combination and CDR3 sequence profiling. The public reads were reprocessed in TCRdb via fastp at Q25 and MiXCR, keeping in-frame beta chains. Entries that share a CDR3 protein sequence are merged under the most common genes and DNA. In this sample the table shows 150,000 to 200,000 distinct CDR3 sequences, around 40% of which occur a single time. Around 0.96% of the sample goes to the ten largest clones. The sequenced sample was sorted CD4+, CD8+, or CD8+CD57+ T cells (not recorded which) from PBMCs. These TCRs come from a human donor in good health.

The chain joins TRBV10-3 to TRBJ1-6; unclear D gene. Germline CDR1 and CDR2: ENHRY and SYGVKD. V lost 3 bases and J 10 bases, leaving 13 bases between the germline ends. The CDR3 has 14 residues. The CDR3 DNA follows: TGTGCCATCAGTGACCCGGCAGGCCAGTCACCCCTCCACTTT. Its translation is CAISDPAGQSPLHF.

With respect to this clonotype: Possible read error: a much larger clone is one base away. The chain links TRBV5-6 to TRBJ2-7; the D call may be TRBD1 or TRBD2 (5 bases each). Germline-derived CDR1 and CDR2 are SGHDT and YYEEEE. This CDR3 has 17 residues. Here the CDR3 DNA reads TGTGCCAGCAGCGGCGACCCGGGACCGGGTTCAGTCGGCGAGCGGTACTTC. Protein: CASSGDPGPGSVGERYF.

The chain couples TRBV20-1 to TRBJ1-6; TRBD1 matches at 8 bases. Losses at the gene ends were 6 bases for V and 7 bases for J; bases not matched to a gene: 8. Germline-derived CDR1 and CDR2 are DFQATT and SNEGSKA (reference sequence). The CDR3 has 14 amino acids. DNA of the CDR3: TGCAGTGCCCAGTCCGGGACAGGCAATTCACCCCTCCACTTT. Translation gives CSAQSGTGNSPLHF.

This clonotype occurred many times. The J gene is TRBJ2-1, the V gene TRBV7-9; D not resolved. V lost 2 bases to trimming and J lost 8 bases, with 16 bases between them. The germline CDR1 and CDR2 sequences are SEHNR and FQNEAQ (reference sequence). The CDR3 is 15 residues long. The DNA for the CDR3 is TGTGCCAGCAGCTTATTTACGGCCCCACGGGATGAGCAGTTCTTC. Its protein product is CASSLFTAPRDEQFF.

This clonotype was observed at least ten times. The chain links TRBV19 to TRBJ2-3; TRBD2 might be the D (5 bases). Germline CDR1 reads LNHDA; CDR2 reads SQIVND (reference sequence). The CDR3 extends over 17 amino acids. V was shortened by 5 bases and J by 2 bases, with 20 bases between the two germline ends. The CDR3 nucleotides are TGTGCCAGTAGTGCAGGACTCACGACCATATCCACAGATACGCAGTATTTT. Protein product: CASSAGLTTISTDTQYF.

The genes are TRBV5-1 and TRBJ2-3, with 9 bases fitting TRBD2. V shed 2 bases and J 1 base; nucleotides not matched to a gene: 8. Germline V lookup: CDR1 SGHRS, CDR2 YFSETQ. This CDR3 contains 17 residues. The DNA for the CDR3 is TGCGCCAGCAGCTTAGTAGAGAGACTAGCGGGCACAGATACGCAGTATTTT. It is translated as CASSLVERLAGTDTQYF.

This clonotype has only a few counts. The chain links TRBV4-1 to TRBJ1-2; 11 bases map to TRBD1. The V gene end was trimmed by 0 bases and the J gene end by 4 bases; junction bases not matched to a gene: 7. CDR1 is MGHRA and CDR2 is YSYEKL in the germline V gene. The CDR3 consists of 17 residues. The CDR3: CASSQEGPGQGGYGYTF. The DNA for the CDR3 is TGCGCCAGCAGCCAAGAGGGGCCGGGACAGGGGGGCTATGGCTACACCTTC.

The gene calls are TRBV10-3 and TRBJ1-2, with 7 bases fitting TRBD1. The CDR3 spans 16 residues. V was pared by 11 bases and J by 4 bases, with 19 bases of the junction left unmatched. CDR1 is ENHRY and CDR2 is SYGVKD in the germline V gene. CDR3 sequence reads: CAGRGAHTGVVYGYTF. DNA for the CDR3: TGTGCCGGTCGAGGGGCCCACACAGGGGTAGTCTATGGCTACACCTTC.

There are many counts of this clonotype. V is TRBV29-1 and J is TRBJ1-1, with 9 nucleotides matching TRBD1. Germline V gives CDR1 SQVTM, CDR2 ANQGSEA. V lost 6 bases, J lost 1 base, and 3 bases stayed unmatched. The CDR3 has 13 amino acids. The chain's CDR3 is CSVGDRANTEAFF. The CDR3 region has the DNA TGCAGCGTGGGGGACAGGGCGAACACTGAAGCTTTCTTT. Full variable domain (rest looked up from reference TRBV29-1 and TRBJ1-1): SAVISQKPSRDICQRGTSLTIQCQVDSQVTMMFWYRQQPGQSLTLIATANQGSEATYESGFVIDKFPISRPNLTFSTLTVSNMSPEDSSIYLCSVGDRANTEAFFGQGTRLTVV.

The V and J genes are TRBV2 and TRBJ1-1, with no clear D. The CDR3 is 12 amino acids. The germline gives CDR1 SNHLY, CDR2 FYNNEI. Trimming left V 11 bases short and J 1 base short, with 11 bases between. This CDR3 reads CAGRRRNTEAFF. The CDR3 region has the DNA TGTGCCGGTAGACGACGGAACACTGAAGCTTTCTTT. Filled out from reference TRBV2 and TRBJ1-1, the complete variable domain reads EPEVTQTPSHQVTQMGQEVILRCVPISNHLYFYWYRQILGQKVEFLVSFYNNEISEKSEIFDDQFSVERPDGSNFTLKIRSTKLEDSAMYFCAGRRRNTEAFFGQGTRLTVV.

The chain couples TRBV19 to TRBJ2-3; tentative D call: TRBD2 (6 bases). The germline CDR1 and CDR2 sequences are LNHDA and SQIVND (reference sequence). V lost 5 bases and J lost 3, with 12 bases in between. The CDR3 contains 14 residues. Here the CDR3 reads CASSGDWGTDTQYF. CDR3 coding DNA: TGTGCCAGTAGTGGGGACTGGGGGACAGATACGCAGTATTTT.

This clonotype has only a few counts. The DNA of the CDR3 is TGTGCCAGCAGCTTAGACCCCGCTATAACCAATGAGCAGTTCTTC. It is translated as CASSLDPAITNEQFF. This sequence joins TRBV11-3 and TRBJ2-1; D unresolved. Looked up from germline, CDR1 is SGHNT and CDR2 is YENEEA. The CDR3 is 15 amino acids. Trimming took off 0 bases at V and 6 bases at J, with 12 bases between the two ends.

The chain uses TRBV27 and TRBJ1-1; 8 bases align to TRBD1. The V segment lost 4 bases and the J segment 3 bases; nucleotides outside the gene matches: 7. Per the germline V gene, CDR1 is MNHEY and CDR2 is SMNVEV (reference sequence). There are 15 residues in the CDR3. The chain's CDR3 is CASSSIRGQDTEAFF. Written as DNA, the CDR3 is TGTGCCAGCAGTTCGATCAGGGGGCAGGACACTGAAGCTTTCTTT.

This clonotype showed up many times. This chain links TRBV6-5 with TRBJ2-5, with D tentatively TRBD1 or TRBD2 (5 bases each). V lost 4 bases, J lost 4 bases, and 16 bases lay in between. There are 15 residues in the CDR3. Looked up from germline, CDR1 is MNHEY and CDR2 is SVGAGI. CDR3 DNA sequence: TGTGCCAGCAGTTCCACCGGGACCCACGGAGAGACCCAGTACTTC. This sequence encodes CASSSTGTHGETQYF.

This clonotype has just a few counts. This chain joins TRBV5-1 and TRBJ1-2; D gene unclear. V was cut by 4 bases and J by 6 bases, with 16 bases left in between. Per the germline V gene, CDR1 is SGHRS and CDR2 is YFSETQ. The CDR3 extends over 14 amino acids. The CDR3 reads CASSPQQVFNGYTF. DNA for the CDR3: TGCGCCAGCAGCCCCCAGCAGGTCTTTAATGGCTACACCTTC. The full variable domain, its missing parts supplied by reference TRBV5-1 and TRBJ1-2, is KAGVTQTPRYLIKTRGQQVTLSCSPISGHRSVSWYQQTPGQGLQFLFEYFSETQRNKGNFPGRFSGRQFSNSRSEMNVSTLELGDSALYLCASSPQQVFNGYTFGSGTRLTVV.

The rearrangement joins TRBV20-1 to TRBJ1-6, with 7 nucleotides matching TRBD1. Trimming took 5 bases from V and 8 from J; bases not matched to a gene: 9. Germline loops: CDR1 DFQATT, CDR2 SNEGSKA (reference sequence). The CDR3 extends over 14 amino acids. CDR3 DNA sequence: TGCAGTGCTTCGCCAGACAGGGTAGATTCACCCCTCCACTTT. Translating it yields CSASPDRVDSPLHF.

This clonotype was detected a few times. The CDR3 protein is CSVRNRVSYNEQFF. CDR3 DNA sequence: TGCAGCGTTCGAAACAGGGTATCCTACAATGAGCAGTTCTTC. V and J are TRBV29-1 and TRBJ2-1; weak D call: TRBD1 (6 bases). Trimming took off 5 bases at V and 1 base at J, with 12 bases between the two ends. CDR3 length equals 14 residues. Germline-derived CDR1 and CDR2 are SQVTM and ANQGSEA.

The chain has TRBV27 and TRBJ2-7; perhaps TRBD2 as D (6 bases). V shed 3 bases and J shed 3 bases, with 18 bases lying between them. Germline V CDR1 and CDR2: MNHEY, SMNVEV (reference sequence). The CDR3 length is 16 residues. CDR3 nucleotide sequence: TGTGCCAGCAGTTTCTTAGCGGAACTAAGAAACTACGAGCAGTACTTC. Amino acids: CASSFLAELRNYEQYF.

V usage is TRBV24-1 and J usage is TRBJ2-1; TRBD2 aligns across 9 bases. The J segment lost 6 bases and the V segment lost 9 bases, leaving 11 bases of the junction unmatched. The CDR3 is 15 residues long. Germline V gene lookup returns CDR1 KGHDR and CDR2 SFDVKD. The CDR3 sequence is CATPGTLAGLNEQFF. CDR3 bases: TGTGCCACCCCCGGGACACTAGCGGGCCTCAATGAGCAGTTCTTC.

In its sample, this clonotype was seen many times. The V call is TRBV27, the J call TRBJ1-1; TRBD1 matches 9 bases. CDR3 length equals 17 residues. The germline gives CDR1 MNHEY, CDR2 SMNVEV (reference sequence). V shed 3 bases, J shed 3 bases, and the junction held 11 bases outside the gene matches. Written as DNA, the CDR3 is TGTGCCAGCAGTTTTGGTCCGGACAGGGGAAGGGACACTGAAGCTTTCTTT. Translating gives CASSFGPDRGRDTEAFF.

As to this clonotype: Just one base apart from a much larger clone, this may be a read error. The chain couples TRBV11-3 to TRBJ2-7; tentatively, D is TRBD2 (6 bases). The ends were cut back, 7 bases at V and 2 bases at J, with 18 bases in the middle. The CDR3 runs to 15 residues. CDR1 and CDR2 from the germline V gene are SGHNT and YENEEA. CDR3 nucleotide sequence: TGTGCCAGCAACTCCTCTTTTGGCGGGGCCTACGAGCAGTACTTC. Its translation is CASNSSFGGAYEQYF.

V and J are TRBV11-1 and TRBJ1-5; tentative D call: TRBD1 (6 bases). Germline V gene data show CDR1 as SGHAT and CDR2 as FQDESV (reference sequence). Trimming left V 1 base short and J 4 bases short, with 14 bases between. CDR3 length: 16 residues. This chain's CDR3 is CASSLGGQCRNQPQHF. The CDR3 bases are TGTGCCAGCAGCTTAGGCGGACAGTGTCGGAATCAGCCCCAGCATTTT.

Comments on this clonotype: This may arise from a read error, as a much more abundant clone is one base away. This chain connects TRBV5-1 to TRBJ2-1, with TRBD2 matching over 7 bases. The CDR3 has 17 amino acids. Germline loops: CDR1 SGHRS, CDR2 YFSETQ. The CDR3 sequence: CASRLPPVGRDYNEQLF. In DNA form, the CDR3 reads TGCGCCAGCAGGTTGCCGCCGGTAGGTCGGGACTACAATGAGCAGCTCTTC.

This clonotype was observed at least ten times. The chain has TRBV19 and TRBJ2-3; 11 nucleotides agree with TRBD2. This CDR3 contains 15 residues. Germline V gene lookup returns CDR1 LNHDA and CDR2 SQIVND (reference sequence). V shed 7 bases, J shed 3 bases, and the junction held 6 bases outside the gene matches. The CDR3 bases are TGTGCCAGTACGGGACTAGCGGATGAGACAGATACGCAGTATTTT. Translation gives CASTGLADETDTQYF.

V is TRBV20-1 and J is TRBJ2-5, with unresolved D. There are 13 residues in the CDR3. Between the trimmed V and J ends, which lost 0 bases and 5 bases, there was a span of 10 bases. Germline lookup yields CDR1 DFQATT and CDR2 SNEGSKA (reference sequence). The CDR3 sequence is CSARDPRAETQYF. CDR3 DNA: TGCAGTGCTAGAGACCCCAGAGCGGAGACCCAGTACTTC.

Worth noting for this clonotype: This clone may be a read error of a much larger clone one base away. Since the CDR3 does not end with the conserved phenylalanine or tryptophan, this likely comes from a read error. The chain links TRBV3-1 to TRBJ1-1; D remains unclear. The CDR3 runs 15 residues. Germline CDR1 and CDR2: LGHDT and YNNKEL (reference sequence). V was clipped by 0 bases and J by 0 bases, with 8 bases between them. The CDR3 loop is CASSQDRTMNTEAFL. CDR3 nucleotides: TGTGCCAGCAGCCAAGACCGAACCATGAACACTGAAGCTTTCCTT.

The rearrangement joins TRBV9 to TRBJ2-7, with a possible D match to TRBD2 (5 bases). Trimming left V 3 bases short and J 6 bases short, with 16 bases between. The CDR3 runs 14 residues. Germline V lookup: CDR1 SGDLS, CDR2 YYNGEE. The chain's CDR3 is CASSATTGGLEQYF. In DNA form, the CDR3 reads TGTGCCAGCAGCGCGACCACGGGCGGACTCGAGCAGTACTTC.

This clonotype occurred many times. The chain has TRBV5-1 and TRBJ2-3; 9 bases are a match to TRBD2. V shed 7 bases, J shed 6 bases, and the junction held 21 bases outside the gene matches. This CDR3 has 18 amino acids. Germline V lookup: CDR1 SGHRS, CDR2 YFSETQ. The CDR3 here is CASSAVINRLAERDTQYF. The CDR3 nucleotides read TGCGCCAGCTCCGCCGTCATAAATCGACTAGCGGAGCGGGATACGCAGTATTTT.

The V gene is TRBV7-7, the J gene TRBJ1-6; a possible D gene is TRBD1 (5 bases). CDR1 and CDR2 (germline): SSHAT, FNYEAQ (reference sequence). There are 15 residues in the CDR3. V was pared by 5 bases and J by 8 bases, with 16 bases between. The CDR3 DNA reads TGTGCCAGCAGCCCACAGGAGCAGAGGCATTCACCCCTCCACTTT. Amino acid sequence: CASSPQEQRHSPLHF.

As regards this clonotype: The junction and the germline gene differ at one end; a read error may be behind it. V and J are TRBV19 and TRBJ2-2, with TRBD2 as a possible D gene (6 bases). Per germline, CDR1 LNHDA and CDR2 SQIVND (reference sequence). CDR3 length: 16 amino acids. The CDR3 protein is CASSTRLVVNTGELSF. In DNA, the CDR3 is TGTGCCAGTAGTACCCGACTAGTGGTGAACACCGGGGAGCTGTCTTTT.

J is TRBJ2-3 and V is TRBV2, with 9 bases fitting TRBD1. V shed 6 bases and J 6 bases; nucleotides not matched to a gene: 7. The CDR3 length is 14 residues. Germline V gene data show CDR1 as SNHLY and CDR2 as FYNNEI. The CDR3 loop reads CASSWTGARDTQYF. Written as DNA, the CDR3 is TGTGCCAGCAGCTGGACAGGGGCGCGGGATACGCAGTATTTT.